The clone carrying this T cell receptor beta chain was counted ten times or more. The entry originates in a study of T-cell reconstitution after alpha-beta-depleted transplantation in children. Preparation of the TCRbeta library was carried out with unique molecular identifiers. TCRdb fed the PCR reads into MiXCR, producing one record per CDR3 protein. Of 120,000 or so distinct CDR3 sequences listed, 10% are singletons. The CDR3 extends over 15 amino acids. V was pared by 3 bases and J by 1 base, with 11 bases between. Germline-derived CDR1 and CDR2 are MNHNS and SASEGT. The rearrangement uses TRBV6-1 and TRBJ2-3, with D possibly TRBD2 on 5 matching bases. The material sequenced was PBMCs from the stem cell graft donor, taken from the stem cell graft. This clonotype was obtained from a human donor who donated a stem cell graft to a child with acute lymphoblastic leukemia. The CDR3 nucleotides are TGTGCCAGCAGTGACGACTACAGCGGCACAGATACGCAGTATTTT. As protein: CASSDDYSGTDTQYF.